Following are 21 T cell receptor beta chains from one sample sequenced in a study of T cells after yellow fever vaccination. TCRdb reanalysed the 5' RACE reads using MiXCR and keeps one entry per CDR3 protein. The sample records some 390,000 distinct CDR3 sequences, 6% to 8% being singletons. The material was PBMCs, obtained 5 days after the yellow fever booster vaccination. Receptors originate from a man aged 30-40 years who received the YFV17D yellow fever vaccine.

This clonotype has at least ten counts. This chain uses TRBV4-1 with TRBJ2-1; D unclear. Trimming stripped 0 bases from V and 10 bases from J, with 7 bases between. CDR3 length: 12 residues. Germline CDR1 reads MGHRA; CDR2 reads YSYEKL. This CDR3 reads CASSQDTGEQFF. The DNA of the CDR3 is TGCGCCAGCAGCCAAGATACTGGAGAGCAGTTCTTC.

V and J are TRBV20-1 and TRBJ1-2; 8 positions match TRBD1. This CDR3 comprises 15 residues. With 4 bases clipped from V and 1 base from J, the junction kept 8 bases outside the gene matches. Germline CDR1 DFQATT, CDR2 SNEGSKA (reference sequence). CDR3 in amino acids: CSATIGTGLNYGYTF. The CDR3 DNA follows: TGCAGTGCTACGATCGGGACAGGTCTTAACTATGGCTACACCTTC.

This clonotype turned up a few times. The genes are TRBV5-1 and TRBJ2-6; TRBD1 agrees at 11 bases. Looked up from germline, CDR1 is SGHRS and CDR2 is YFSETQ. The CDR3 has 18 amino acids. With V trimmed by 4 bases and J by 0 bases, 6 bases remained unmatched. The CDR3 coding sequence is TGCGCCAGCAGCGATGGGACAGGGGGATCCTCTGGGGCCAACGTCCTGACTTTC. It specifies CASSDGTGGSSGANVLTF.

The chain has TRBV5-5 and TRBJ2-7; D remains ambiguous. This CDR3 is built from 15 residues. Between the trimmed V and J ends, which lost 0 bases and 7 bases, there was a span of 17 bases. Germline assignment: CDR1 SGHKS and CDR2 YYEKEE (reference sequence). The DNA of the CDR3 is TGTGCCAGCAGCTTGGCCGTAAACACTCCGGATGAGCAGTACTTC. This gives the protein CASSLAVNTPDEQYF.

This clonotype has just a few counts. The chain couples TRBV20-1 to TRBJ2-3, with a possible D match to TRBD2 (6 bases). The CDR3 sequence is 15 residues long. Germline loops: CDR1 DFQATT, CDR2 SNEGSKA (reference sequence). V dropped 3 bases and J dropped 1 base, with 14 bases sitting between them. The CDR3 DNA follows: TGCAGTGCTAGTCAACCGGGACTCGGCACAGATACGCAGTATTTT. Its translation is CSASQPGLGTDTQYF.

This clonotype was found a few times. The chain couples TRBV28 to TRBJ1-2; D is possibly TRBD1 (5 bases). The CDR3 is 12 amino acids. CDR1 MDHEN and CDR2 SYDVKM come from the germline V gene. V was shortened by 7 bases and J by 5 bases, with 11 bases between the two germline ends. CDR3 in DNA: TGTGCCAGCACCAGCGGGGCGTATGGCTACACCTTC. It codes for CASTSGAYGYTF.

This clonotype was seen repeatedly, ten times or more. V usage is TRBV12-3 or TRBV12-4 and J usage is TRBJ2-1; TRBD2 matches at 11 bases. This CDR3 has 15 amino acids. V was pared by 5 bases and J by 7 bases, with 7 bases of the junction left unmatched. CDR3 sequence reads: CASSQLAGEGNEQFF. Written as DNA, the CDR3 is TGTGCCAGCAGTCAACTAGCGGGAGAAGGGAATGAGCAGTTCTTC.

This clonotype came up a few times. The rearrangement links TRBV5-4 to TRBJ2-7, with TRBD2 as a possible D gene (6 bases). Trimming stripped 4 bases from V and 6 bases from J, with 14 bases between. CDR3 length: 13 amino acids. The germline CDR1 and CDR2 sequences are SGHNT and YYREEE (reference sequence). CDR3 sequence: CASSGGTPAEQYF. CDR3 in DNA: TGTGCCAGCAGCGGCGGGACTCCGGCCGAGCAGTACTTC.

The rearrangement uses TRBV2 and TRBJ2-3; 9 bases fit TRBD1. The ends lost 6 bases at V and 5 bases at J; junction bases unmatched: 18. The germline gives CDR1 SNHLY, CDR2 FYNNEI. The CDR3 has 18 residues. DNA for the CDR3: TGTGCCAGCAGCCGAGGGGCCCGGGACAGGGAAGAGCTAGATACGCAGTATTTT. It yields the protein CASSRGARDREELDTQYF. Together with reference TRBV2 and TRBJ2-3, the CDR3 gives the full variable domain: EPEVTQTPSHQVTQMGQEVILRCVPISNHLYFYWYRQILGQKVEFLVSFYNNEISEKSEIFDDQFSVERPDGSNFTLKIRSTKLEDSAMYFCASSRGARDREELDTQYFGPGTRLTVL.

The gene calls are TRBV7-2 and TRBJ1-2; the D is unclear. Germline lookup yields CDR1 SGHTA and CDR2 FQGNSA. V dropped 1 base and J dropped 2 bases, with 5 bases sitting between them. This CDR3 spans 13 amino acids. The CDR3 reads CASSLGPNYGYTF. The CDR3, as DNA: TGTGCCAGCAGCTTAGGTCCAAACTATGGCTACACCTTC.

This clonotype has at least ten counts. V is TRBV20-1 and J is TRBJ2-5; D gene unclear. V was shortened by 5 bases and J by 5 bases, with 12 bases between the two germline ends. The V gene's germline CDR1 is DFQATT and CDR2 SNEGSKA (reference sequence). This CDR3 is built from 12 residues. The CDR3 sequence: CSAGRTAETQYF. CDR3 in DNA: TGCAGTGCTGGACGGACCGCCGAGACCCAGTACTTC.

This clonotype was seen ten or more times. The chain carries TRBV20-1 and TRBJ1-5; 7 bases line up with TRBD1. The germline gives CDR1 DFQATT, CDR2 SNEGSKA (reference sequence). Trimming cost V 0 bases and J 7 bases; bases outside gene matches: 6. The CDR3 loop spans 14 amino acids. The CDR3 DNA reads as TGCAGTGCTAGAGATCCTCAGGGGGACCAGCCCCAGCATTTT. Its protein product is CSARDPQGDQPQHF.

The sample holds many counts of this clonotype. This chain links TRBV5-5 with TRBJ2-2; 14 positions agree with TRBD2. Germline loops: CDR1 SGHKS, CDR2 YYEKEE (reference sequence). This CDR3 comprises 16 residues. V gave up 4 bases and J gave up 7 bases; unmatched junction bases: 6. CDR3 residues: CASSVGLAGVIGELFF. Here the CDR3 DNA reads TGTGCCAGCAGCGTGGGACTAGCGGGAGTTATCGGGGAGCTGTTTTTT. The variable domain in full, with the rest retrieved from reference TRBV5-5 and TRBJ2-2, is DAGVTQSPTHLIKTRGQQVTLRCSPISGHKSVSWYQQVLGQGPQFIFQYYEKEERGRGNFPDRFSARQFPNYSSELNVNALLLGDSALYLCASSVGLAGVIGELFFGEGSRLTVL.

This sequence joins TRBV28 and TRBJ2-7; no firm D call. In germline, CDR1 is MDHEN, CDR2 SYDVKM. Trimming removed 7 bases from V and 5 bases from J, with 21 bases in between. This CDR3 comprises 15 residues. This chain's CDR3 is CASTTSPRVGNEQYF. For the CDR3, the DNA is TGTGCCAGCACAACCTCCCCTAGGGTTGGGAACGAGCAGTACTTC.

V is TRBV18 and J is TRBJ2-1; no definite D call. The CDR3 extends over 16 amino acids. V was cut by 1 base and J by 7 bases, with 17 bases left in between. Germline CDR1 KGHSH, CDR2 LQKENI. CDR3 nucleotides: TGTGCCAGCTCACCACTGGGTACGGGCCCCAAAAATGAGCAGTTCTTC. It specifies CASSPLGTGPKNEQFF.

This clonotype was seen a few times. The chain has TRBV29-1 and TRBJ2-5; 7 positions agree with TRBD2. The length of the CDR3 is 15 residues. Trimming at V came to 2 bases and at J to 0 bases, leaving 6 bases not matched to a gene. CDR1 and CDR2 (germline): SQVTM, ANQGSEA. The CDR3 DNA follows: TGCAGCGTTGAACTAGCGGACACCAACCAAGAGACCCAGTACTTC. Translation: CSVELADTNQETQYF.

This clonotype was found a few times. The J gene is TRBJ2-7, the V gene TRBV20-1; 7 nucleotides match TRBD1. This CDR3 spans 15 amino acids. J lost 7 bases, V lost 0 bases, and 12 bases had no gene match. Germline lookup yields CDR1 DFQATT and CDR2 SNEGSKA (reference sequence). The CDR3 region has the DNA TGCAGTGCTAGAGATCGGCGACAGGGTATGCGGGAGCAGTACTTC. Protein sequence: CSARDRRQGMREQYF.

In its sample, this clonotype was seen many times. V gene TRBV10-3 combines with J gene TRBJ2-5; 7 positions agree with TRBD1. V dropped 6 bases and J dropped 2; count of bases not matched to a gene: 3. Per the germline V gene, CDR1 is ENHRY and CDR2 is SYGVKD. This CDR3 spans 13 amino acids. The chain's CDR3 is CAIRTGQQETQYF. For the CDR3, the DNA is TGTGCCATCAGGACGGGACAGCAAGAGACCCAGTACTTC.

This clonotype was seen more than once but under ten times. The chain has TRBV5-1 and TRBJ2-1; a weak D match, TRBD1 (6 bases). Per germline, CDR1 SGHRS and CDR2 YFSETQ. V lost 3 bases and J 5 bases, leaving 12 bases between the germline ends. CDR3 length equals 14 residues. The CDR3 is CASSSGGGHNEQFF. The DNA of the CDR3 is TGCGCCAGCAGCTCGGGTGGGGGCCACAATGAGCAGTTCTTC.

The rearrangement links TRBV5-4 to TRBJ2-7; D ambiguous. Germline assignment: CDR1 SGHNT and CDR2 YYREEE (reference sequence). With 3 bases removed from V and 6 bases from J, the gap between germline ends came to 7 bases. The CDR3 is 11 amino acids. CDR3: CASSSGIEQYF. CDR3 nucleotide sequence: TGTGCCAGCAGCTCTGGGATCGAGCAGTACTTC.

This clonotype was counted only a few times. The junction shows a germline mismatch at one end, possibly a read error. The chain combines TRBV5-1 with TRBJ2-1; D is possibly TRBD1 (6 bases). In germline, CDR1 is SGHRS, CDR2 YFSETQ. CDR3 length equals 12 residues. The CDR3 sequence: CASSLIDRPWVF. The CDR3 bases are TGCGCCAGCAGCTTAATCGACAGGCCCTGGGTCTTC.